This TCR beta chain originates from a study of monozygotic twins with inflammatory bowel disease. An approximately 2.7 ml blood sample was drawn per donor. General study points: Support was absent for any single strong signal or clonotype linked to IBD. Whereas healthy co-twins had higher TCRbeta diversity (inverse Simpson), IBD patients had lower diversity.

In the case of this clonotype: The antigen remains undetermined.

CDR3 length: 16 amino acids. Germline V gene sequence: CDR1 MNHEY, CDR2 SVGEGT. The UMIs contained a 6-nucleotide sample barcode. They were added by template switching during cDNA synthesis. With the 5' RACE reads reprocessed, TCRdb shows one record per CDR3 protein and no DNA. The sample holds around 400,000 distinct CDR3 sequences. Sequencing was carried out using blood. The chain employs TRBV6-2 or TRBV6-3 and TRBJ1-1. The sequence derives from a human donor with ulcerative colitis or Crohn's disease, or a healthy co-twin of an affected twin (not recorded which). The chain's CDR3 is CASSYSRVSQGAEAFF.